The 20 T cell receptor beta chains below were found in one sample sequenced in a study of blood T cell repertoires in COVID-19. The method was immunoSEQ multiplex PCR; TCRdb's version includes in-frame clones alone and lacks a portion of them. This sample has nearly 400,000 clones, with nearly 90% found just once. Sequencing was done on a sample of PBMCs or T cells enriched from blood (not recorded which). These receptor sequences come from a young woman who had recovered from COVID-19.

The chain carries TRBV29-1 and TRBJ1-2, with D uncertain. The CDR3 is 11 amino acids. CDR1 and CDR2 from the germline V gene are SQVTM and ANQGSEA. V was cut by 6 bases and J by 7 bases, with 12 bases left in between. The CDR3 loop reads CSVEMFSGYTF. The CDR3, as DNA: TGCAGCGTGGAGATGTTCAGTGGCTACACCTTC.

The genes are TRBV28 and TRBJ1-2, with 7 bases fitting TRBD1. CDR1 MDHEN and CDR2 SYDVKM come from the germline V gene. V shed 8 bases, J shed 8 bases, and the junction held 8 bases outside the gene matches. There are 12 residues in the CDR3. CDR3 region: CASYDRADGYTF. The CDR3, as DNA: TGTGCCAGCTACGACAGGGCGGACGGCTACACCTTC.

This clone showed up just once. The J gene is TRBJ1-4, the V gene TRBV28; a possible D gene is TRBD1 (6 bases). This CDR3 is 14 amino acids long. Germline V gene data show CDR1 as MDHEN and CDR2 as SYDVKM. V gave up 4 bases and J gave up 11 bases, with 17 bases separating them. The DNA of the CDR3 is TGTGCCAGCAGTTCCGATAACAGGGAGGGGAAACTGTTTTTT. It is translated as CASSSDNREGKLFF. Variable domain in full (rest from reference TRBV28 and TRBJ1-4): DVKVTQSSRYLVKRTGEKVFLECVQDMDHENMFWYRQDPGLGLRLIYFSYDVKMKEKGDIPEGYSVSREKKERFSLILESASTNQTSMYLCASSSDNREGKLFFGSGTQLSVL.

The CDR3 loop reads CASNYPTGVANTGELFF. DNA for the CDR3: TGTGCCAGCAATTATCCGACAGGTGTAGCGAACACCGGGGAGCTGTTTTTT. V is TRBV6-2 or TRBV6-3 and J is TRBJ2-2, with D maybe TRBD1 (6 bases). This CDR3 is 17 amino acids long. CDR1 is MNHEY, CDR2 SVGEGT, per germline. V was pared by 7 bases and J by 0 bases, with 18 bases between.

The chain employs TRBV5-1 and TRBJ1-1; D uncertain. CDR3 length: 13 residues. Germline V gene lookup returns CDR1 SGHRS and CDR2 YFSETQ. V was clipped by 4 bases and J by 1 base, with 8 bases between them. CDR3: CASSMTGNTEAFF. CDR3 nucleotide sequence: TGCGCCAGCAGCATGACGGGGAACACTGAAGCTTTCTTT.

The chain links TRBV7-9 to TRBJ1-4; D might be TRBD1 (6 bases). V was cut by 3 bases and J by 4 bases, with 21 bases left in between. CDR1 SEHNR and CDR2 FQNEAQ come from the germline V gene (reference sequence). This CDR3 is 18 amino acids long. The CDR3 sequence: CASSFGGKSEEHNEKLFF. In nucleotides, the CDR3 is TGTGCCAGCAGCTTTGGGGGCAAGTCGGAAGAGCATAATGAAAAACTGTTTTTT.

The J gene is TRBJ2-7, the V gene TRBV7-7; TRBD1 matches 9 bases. Per the germline V gene, CDR1 is SSHAT and CDR2 is FNYEAQ (reference sequence). The CDR3 sequence is 13 residues long. J was trimmed by 4 bases and V by 4 bases; bases with no gene match: 2. CDR3 sequence reads: CASSSGTGYEQYF. The CDR3 nucleotides are TGTGCCAGCAGCTCCGGGACAGGGTACGAGCAGTACTTC.

CDR3 protein: CASSLGSGSITDTQYF. In nucleotides, the CDR3 is TGTGCCAGCAGTTTGGGTAGCGGGAGTATCACAGATACGCAGTATTTT. The chain links TRBV28 to TRBJ2-3, with 9 bases lining up with TRBD2. Germline lookup yields CDR1 MDHEN and CDR2 SYDVKM. The ends lost 3 bases at V and 2 bases at J; junction bases unmatched: 6. This CDR3 comprises 16 residues.

The rearrangement uses TRBV5-5 and TRBJ1-1; 9 nucleotides align to TRBD1. The V segment lost 2 bases and the J segment 1 base; nucleotides outside the gene matches: 6. The CDR3 contains 16 residues. Germline V gene lookup returns CDR1 SGHKS and CDR2 YYEKEE (reference sequence). The CDR3 nucleotides are TGTGCCAGCAGCTTCGGGGACAGGGCCGGGAACACTGAAGCTTTCTTT. Protein: CASSFGDRAGNTEAFF.

J is TRBJ1-5 and V is TRBV2; D is unresolved. In germline, CDR1 is SNHLY, CDR2 FYNNEI. V was clipped by 1 base and J by 6 bases, with 10 bases between them. This CDR3 contains 14 residues. CDR3 coding DNA: TGTGCCAGCAGTGAAGTTCAGGTCTTTCAGCCCCAGCATTTT. Its translation is CASSEVQVFQPQHF.

This clone is a singleton in its sample. The CDR3 region has the DNA TGTGCCAGTAGTATCGTACAGGCCTTTGGGTCTCGGCCCCAGCATTTT. Amino acid sequence: CASSIVQAFGSRPQHF. The chain is built from TRBV19 and TRBJ1-5; D is possibly TRBD1 (5 bases). The CDR3 consists of 16 residues. Germline V CDR1 and CDR2: LNHDA, SQIVND (reference sequence). Trimming cost V 3 bases and J 9 bases, with 21 bases left between them.

This chain connects TRBV10-1 to TRBJ2-1; TRBD2 matches at 12 bases. The CDR3 consists of 15 residues. The germline V gene has CDR1 WNHNN and CDR2 SYGVQD (reference sequence). V was clipped by 7 bases and J by 8 bases; unmatched bases: 9. DNA for the CDR3: TGCGCCAGCACCACCGGGACTAGCGGGCTCCATGAGCAGTTCTTC. It codes for CASTTGTSGLHEQFF.

This clone was detected only a few times. The V and J genes are TRBV4-2 and TRBJ1-2; TRBD1 is a possible D gene (5 bases). Germline assignment: CDR1 LGHNA and CDR2 YNFKEQ. The CDR3 runs 14 residues. V lost 2 bases and J lost 9, with 16 bases in between. The CDR3 DNA follows: TGTGCCAGCAGCCAATCTCGGGGGAGTGAGAGCTACACCTTC. Translating it yields CASSQSRGSESYTF.

The V gene is TRBV2, the J gene TRBJ1-4; 7 positions agree with TRBD1. The V gene end was trimmed by 1 base and the J gene end by 4 bases; junction bases not matched to a gene: 3. Looked up from germline, CDR1 is SNHLY and CDR2 is FYNNEI. This CDR3 contains 15 residues. The chain's CDR3 is CASSEEAGGNEKLFF. In nucleotides, the CDR3 is TGTGCCAGCAGTGAAGAGGCAGGGGGTAATGAAAAACTGTTTTTT.

This chain links TRBV7-9 with TRBJ1-5; D is ambiguous. Germline V CDR1 and CDR2: SEHNR, FQNEAQ (reference sequence). V lost 4 bases and J 1 base, leaving 8 bases between the germline ends. This CDR3 contains 14 residues. In nucleotides, the CDR3 is TGTGCCAGCAGCTCTATCGGGAGCAATCAGCCCCAGCATTTT. This gives the protein CASSSIGSNQPQHF. The whole variable domain, filled in from reference TRBV7-9 and TRBJ1-5, reads DTGVSQNPRHKITKRGQNVTFRCDPISEHNRLYWYRQTLGQGPEFLTYFQNEAQLEKSRLLSDRFSAERPKGSFSTLEIQRTEQGDSAMYLCASSSIGSNQPQHFGDGTRLSIL.

In this sample, this clone turned up once. The CDR3 nucleotides read TGTGCTAGTGGTCCCTGGGACAGGATCTTAAACTATGGCTACACCTTC. Translation: CASGPWDRILNYGYTF. The gene calls are TRBV12-5 and TRBJ1-2; 8 bases fit TRBD1. With 5 bases clipped from V and 2 bases from J, the junction kept 10 bases outside the gene matches. The CDR3 is made up of 16 amino acids. Germline CDR1 and CDR2: LGHNT and FRNRAP.

This clone appeared a few times. The V and J genes are TRBV30 and TRBJ1-2, with unresolved D. The germline V and J ends were trimmed by 5 bases and 2 bases, with 24 bases remaining between them. This CDR3 has 17 residues. In germline, CDR1 is GTSNPN, CDR2 SVGIG (reference sequence). The CDR3 loop is CAWERLVEGSQNYGYTF. The CDR3, as DNA: TGTGCCTGGGAACGACTTGTCGAGGGCTCGCAGAACTATGGCTACACCTTC.

The chain is built from TRBV6-5 and TRBJ2-1, with a tentative D call TRBD2 (6 bases). The germline V gene encodes CDR1 MNHEY and CDR2 SVGAGI. The CDR3 has 13 amino acids. Trimming pared 2 bases from V and 14 bases from J, leaving 16 bases between. The CDR3 nucleotides read TGTGCCAGCAGTTACAACAGCGGAGGGGTCAAGTTCTTC. Residues: CASSYNSGGVKFF.

The chain recombines TRBV4-1 with TRBJ2-7, with 11 positions matching TRBD2. The germline gives CDR1 MGHRA, CDR2 YSYEKL. This CDR3 region has 15 residues. V was clipped by 2 bases and J by 2 bases; unmatched bases: 2. In DNA, the CDR3 is TGCGCCAGCAGCCAACCGACTAGCGGGGCCTACGAGCAGTACTTC. It translates to CASSQPTSGAYEQYF.

The V gene is TRBV9, the J gene TRBJ2-5; TRBD2 is a possible D gene (6 bases). The CDR3 has 17 residues. Trimming pared 0 bases from V and 4 bases from J, leaving 19 bases between. Germline CDR1 is SGDLS and CDR2 is YYNGEE. The DNA of the CDR3 is TGTGCCAGCAGCGTAGAAGGGATCGGGGGACGGGGAGAGACCCAGTACTTC. Amino acids: CASSVEGIGGRGETQYF. Supplemented by reference TRBV9 and TRBJ2-5, the full variable domain reads DSGVTQTPKHLITATGQRVTLRCSPRSGDLSVYWYQQSLDQGLQFLIQYYNGEERAKGNILERFSAQQFPDLHSELNLSSLELGDSALYFCASSVEGIGGRGETQYFGPGTRLLVL.